This T cell receptor (beta chain) was obtained from a study of T cells in women clearing cervical HPV infection listed by TCRdb under 2018. Concerning the study at large: Cases were 25 women with histologically confirmed HPV16-related CIN3 or worse, including 2 invasive cancers. The approximately 26 controls were women who cleared a single incident HPV16 infection within 12 months without developing precancer or cancer. A median age of around 35 years was observed in cases versus approximately 40 in controls, and no significant differences in baseline characteristics were found. Among cases, blood sampling came a median of roughly 140 days after lesion detection, with an interquartile range of roughly 80 to 220 days. The parent cohort enrolled under 11,000 women aged 18 or older in Guanacaste, Costa Rica, in 1993 to 1994 and followed the women for approximately seven years. Since HLA typing was available for only a few women, HLA type could not be ruled out as a confounder. Blood from cases was collected at the visit at which the lesion was first identified, whereas blood from controls was collected once infection was no longer detected. An exploratory proof-of-principle case-control study, nested within the Guanacaste HPV Natural History Study in Costa Rica, was conducted to compare TCR repertoires across cervical HPV16 outcomes. Five blinded duplicates per group were added as quality controls, so that 60 or so samples were obtained: some 50 participants and some 10 replicates. Cases were matched to controls by age within five years and by the year the sample was collected.

Here V drops 4 bases and J drops 2 bases, and the junction holds 2 bases not matched to any gene. The germline V gene sets CDR1 to MNHNS and CDR2 to SASEGT. Reading from cysteine to phenylalanine, the CDR3 counts 14 amino acids. The CDR3 was read in part: 33 bases, with the frame set at base 1. Using the immunoSEQ assay, multiplex PCR amplified TCR beta CDR3 regions from an average of approximately 1,100 ng of genomic DNA per sample. Primer bias was corrected in the assay by using a complete synthetic TCR repertoire to establish an amplification baseline. The amplicons were sequenced on the Illumina platform. As for how the authors treated the data: Error correction of the sequences involved clustering with frequency ratios plus a modified nearest-neighbor algorithm, after which the sequences were analyzed in the immunoSEQ Analyzer using IMGT gene definitions. TCR richness and evenness were averaged over 20 rarefaction repeats at each rarefaction depth, excluding samples with fewer sequences than the depth. Wilcoxon rank sum tests with FDR correction were used to compare relative abundances of V, D and J genes between the groups. In the blinded duplicates, the intraclass correlation was 90% to 96% for TCR richness and averaged about 80% across 66 gene segments. Imported from immuneACCESS, the table was reduced by TCRdb to in-frame sequences with V and J called. These copies leave out some clones; in studies compared against another copy, an unresolved V gene accounts for under half, and the cause of the remainder is not known. V, J and clone size are those of that table, while D and trimming were read from the DNA. The sample's records list about 41,000 clones. In total, the top ten clones hold 6% to 9% of the sample.

On the study overall, not on this receptor specifically: By combining richness with V gene abundances, random forest classifiers separated cases from controls with an estimated AUC of around 0.85. Cases had lower TRBV6-7 relative abundance than controls (about 0.1% versus 0.15%; Bonferroni P = 0.0008). Significantly higher TCR repertoire richness was observed in CIN3+ cases than in controls across sequencing depths, whereas no difference in evenness was found. Because the number of T cells in each sample was unknown, differences in richness could reflect differing T-cell content rather than repertoire biology. Because of the cross-sectional design, the study could not determine whether the associations came before infection or resulted from infection, and neither effector/memory subsets nor HPV-specific T cells were isolated.

Notes on this clone: The antigen this receptor binds is unknown. The read comes to an end 3 residues before the CDR3 does, leaving the germline J gene to fill in the end.

Every participant had a single incident cervical HPV16 infection, and women with prevalent HPV16 infections were excluded. Cervical HPV DNA was detected with MY09/MY11 PCR, and genotyping was done with dot-blot hybridization. Around 16 mL of heparinized blood were centrifuged, and the buffy coat was aliquoted, frozen at -30°C, then stored at -80°C. QIAGEN kits were used to extract genomic DNA from the buffy coat specimens. The sequence came from a woman aged 18-69 years with a cervical HPV16 infection that either progressed to CIN3+ or cleared (not recorded which). The rearranged segments are TRBV6-1 and TRBJ2-3, and TRBD1 matches 8 of the central bases. Sequenced input: blood buffy coat. The CDR3 corresponds to CASSGDRLTDTQYF. The CDR3 DNA, read in part, is TGTGCCAGCAGTGGGGACAGGCTCACAGATACG.